This T cell receptor (beta chain) derives from a study of blood T cell repertoires in COVID-19. As for the study in general: Samples came from the United States, Italy and Spain, spanning acute and convalescent COVID-19.

Using immunoSEQ multiplex PCR, the repertoire was profiled, and TCRdb retains in-frame clones only, with some absent. The repertoire holds approximately 200,000 clones, with 85% to 90% as singletons. The CDR3 has 13 amino acids. Deletions cut 0 bases from V and 6 bases from J, with 8 bases between. Germline lookup yields CDR1 MNHEY and CDR2 SVGAGI. The clonotype originates from a man aged 25-40 years who had recovered from COVID-19. This chain joins TRBV6-5 and TRBJ1-2; D gene ambiguous. The specimen was PBMCs or T cells enriched from blood (not recorded which). In nucleotides, the CDR3 is TGTGCCAGCAGTTACTCCGGGTCTGATGGCTACACCTTC. Residues: CASSYSGSDGYTF.